The 27 T cell receptor beta chains in this list originate from one sample, sequenced in a study of blood T cell repertoires in COVID-19 (dated by TCRdb to about 2020). The library relied on the immunoSEQ multiplex PCR assay. TCRdb obtained this table from immuneACCESS and retained in-frame rearrangements with V and J assigned. These tables miss some clones; where compared with another copy, unresolved V genes account for less than half of the shortfall, and the remainder is unexplained. This sample holds about 56,000 clones; 70% to 90% were observed only once. Over 15% of the sample is in the top ten clones. The sequenced material came from peripheral blood. These receptors were collected from a human donor in a cohort sampled during active COVID-19.

J is TRBJ2-2 and V is TRBV7-9; 7 bases line up with TRBD2. CDR1 and CDR2 (germline): SEHNR, FQNEAQ (reference sequence). Trimming at V came to 6 bases and at J to 5 bases, leaving 0 bases not matched to a gene. The CDR3 has 12 residues. In DNA, the CDR3 is TGTGCCAGCAGTAGCGGGACCGGGGAGCTGTTTTTT. Its protein product is CASSSGTGELFF. Full variable domain (rest looked up from reference TRBV7-9 and TRBJ2-2): DTGVSQNPRHKITKRGQNVTFRCDPISEHNRLYWYRQTLGQGPEFLTYFQNEAQLEKSRLLSDRFSAERPKGSFSTLEIQRTEQGDSAMYLCASSSGTGELFFGEGSRLTVL.

This clone has just one count. This chain links TRBV9 with TRBJ2-7, with D maybe TRBD1 (5 bases). Germline V lookup: CDR1 SGDLS, CDR2 YYNGEE. The CDR3 sequence is 14 residues long. Trimming pared 0 bases from V and 3 bases from J, leaving 10 bases between. CDR3 DNA sequence: TGTGCCAGCAGCGTAGCGGACCAGGGCTACGAGCAGTACTTC. Residues: CASSVADQGYEQYF.

The chain carries TRBV10-1 and TRBJ1-3, with a weak D call TRBD1 (5 bases). CDR1 and CDR2 (germline): WNHNN, SYGVQD (reference sequence). The ends were cut back, 2 bases at V and 0 bases at J, with 8 bases in the middle. There are 15 residues in the CDR3. The CDR3: CASSEDSNSGNTIYF. The CDR3 DNA follows: TGCGCCAGCAGTGAGGACAGTAACTCTGGAAACACCATATATTTT.

The genes are TRBV4-3 and TRBJ2-2; 7 bases fit TRBD1. The CDR3 is made up of 18 amino acids. J lost 0 bases, V lost 3 bases, and 10 bases had no gene match. CDR1 and CDR2 (germline): LGHNA, YSLEER. DNA of the CDR3: TGCGCCAGCAGCCACGAAGCCCCAGGGGGTACGAACACCGGGGAGCTGTTTTTT. The encoded protein is CASSHEAPGGTNTGELFF.

The chain is built from TRBV7-2 and TRBJ2-7; 12 bases are shared with TRBD2. The CDR3 is 16 amino acids. Per the germline V gene, CDR1 is SGHTA and CDR2 is FQGNSA. V shed 1 base and J 2 bases; nucleotides not matched to a gene: 3. CDR3 nucleotide sequence: TGTGCCAGCAGCTTAGTACTAGCGGGGGGTGCCTACGAGCAGTACTTC. This translates into CASSLVLAGGAYEQYF.

This sequence joins TRBV7-2 and TRBJ2-1; D ambiguous. This CDR3 has 13 amino acids. In germline, CDR1 is SGHTA, CDR2 FQGNSA. The V gene lost 5 bases and the J gene lost 2 bases, with 7 bases spanning the gap. CDR3 amino acids: CASSPAAYNEQFF. The CDR3 nucleotides are TGTGCCAGCAGCCCTGCGGCCTACAATGAGCAGTTCTTC.

The chain uses TRBV6-2 or TRBV6-3 and TRBJ2-3; TRBD1 agrees at 11 bases. The CDR3 runs 14 residues. Germline V gives CDR1 MNHEY, CDR2 SVGEGT. The ends lost 11 bases at V and 7 bases at J; junction bases unmatched: 11. The CDR3 reads CAGSPGTGGNTQYF. CDR3 nucleotide sequence: TGTGCCGGTAGCCCCGGGACAGGGGGTAATACGCAGTATTTT.

The gene calls are TRBV9 and TRBJ1-6; D gene unclear. This CDR3 region has 15 residues. Trimming pared 0 bases from V and 5 bases from J, leaving 9 bases between. Per germline, CDR1 SGDLS and CDR2 YYNGEE. The CDR3 loop reads CASSVAQNNNSPLHF. The CDR3 nucleotides are TGTGCCAGCAGCGTAGCCCAGAATAATAATTCACCCCTCCACTTT.

This chain's CDR3 is CASIKEGAEAFF. The CDR3 region has the DNA TGTGCCAGCATCAAAGAGGGCGCTGAAGCTTTCTTT. This sequence joins TRBV12-3 or TRBV12-4 and TRBJ1-1, with no clear D. V lost 7 bases and J lost 6, with 12 bases in between. This CDR3 region has 12 residues.

This clone was observed once. The V and J genes are TRBV6-5 and TRBJ1-2; the D is unclear. Trimming removed 9 bases from V and 0 bases from J, with 14 bases in between. Germline CDR1 MNHEY, CDR2 SVGAGI. This CDR3 has 14 amino acids. This CDR3 reads CASGVGGANYGYTF. The CDR3 region has the DNA TGTGCCAGTGGGGTTGGCGGGGCTAACTATGGCTACACCTTC.

The chain combines TRBV2 with TRBJ2-3, with 11 bases aligning to TRBD2. V lost 4 bases to trimming and J lost 6 bases; unmatched junction nucleotides: 6. CDR1 and CDR2 from the germline V gene are SNHLY and FYNNEI. This CDR3 region has 15 residues. In DNA, the CDR3 is TGTGCCAGCAGTGTGAGACTAGCGGGGTACGATACGCAGTATTTT. Translating gives CASSVRLAGYDTQYF.

The rearrangement uses TRBV19 and TRBJ1-5; D is undetermined. This CDR3 has 14 residues. In germline, CDR1 is LNHDA, CDR2 SQIVND (reference sequence). V lost 6 bases and J 2 bases, leaving 11 bases between the germline ends. CDR3 bases: TGTGCCAGTAGACCGGAGATAGGCAATCAGCCCCAGCATTTT. This gives the protein CASRPEIGNQPQHF.

The genes are TRBV7-2 and TRBJ1-2; 8 bases are shared with TRBD1. CDR3 length: 16 residues. V lost 1 base, J lost 4 bases, and 8 bases stayed unmatched. Germline CDR1 and CDR2: SGHTA and FQGNSA. The CDR3 loop reads CASSLDGDRLGYGYTF. Written as DNA, the CDR3 is TGTGCCAGCAGCTTAGACGGGGACAGGCTAGGCTATGGCTACACCTTC.

The rearrangement uses TRBV5-1 and TRBJ2-3; 8 positions agree with TRBD2. The CDR3 runs to 17 residues. The germline V gene has CDR1 SGHRS and CDR2 YFSETQ. V dropped 0 bases and J dropped 1; count of bases not matched to a gene: 7. The CDR3 nucleotides read TGCGCCAGCAGCTTGGCCGGGGCGGGGGGACGCACAGATACGCAGTATTTT. It is translated as CASSLAGAGGRTDTQYF.

The gene calls are TRBV2 and TRBJ2-5, with 7 positions matching TRBD1. The V gene end was trimmed by 8 bases and the J gene end by 3 bases; junction bases not matched to a gene: 9. The CDR3 covers 14 residues. Germline CDR1 reads SNHLY; CDR2 reads FYNNEI. The CDR3 DNA sequence: TGTGCCAGCGGCCCGAGGACAGGAGAAGAGACCCAGTACTTC. This sequence encodes CASGPRTGEETQYF.

In its sample, this clone was seen once. The chain joins TRBV5-5 to TRBJ1-5, with D maybe TRBD1 (5 bases). Trimming removed 5 bases from V and 0 bases from J, with 12 bases in between. The CDR3 spans 15 residues. CDR1 is SGHKS and CDR2 is YYEKEE in the germline V gene (reference sequence). CDR3 in DNA: TGTGCCAGCAGGCTCGGAGGGGATAGCAATCAGCCCCAGCATTTT. It specifies CASRLGGDSNQPQHF.

The chain employs TRBV5-4 and TRBJ2-2; D is undetermined. Germline V gene sequence: CDR1 SGHNT, CDR2 YYREEE (reference sequence). Trimming cost V 5 bases and J 2 bases, with 13 bases left between them. The length of the CDR3 is 15 residues. The CDR3 coding sequence is TGTGCCAGCAGTTTCCAACAGAGAAACACCGGGGAGCTGTTTTTT. Residues: CASSFQQRNTGELFF.

This rearrangement joins TRBV29-1 to TRBJ1-2, with D uncertain. V lost 3 bases, J lost 7 bases, and 12 bases lay in between. The germline V gene encodes CDR1 SQVTM and CDR2 ANQGSEA. The CDR3 contains 12 residues. CDR3: CSVERGSPGYTF. The CDR3 bases are TGCAGCGTTGAGCGGGGTTCCCCTGGCTACACCTTC.

V and J are TRBV28 and TRBJ1-4; a weak D match, TRBD1 (6 bases). V gave up 4 bases and J gave up 3 bases, with 15 bases separating them. The CDR3 extends over 16 amino acids. The germline V gene has CDR1 MDHEN and CDR2 SYDVKM. The CDR3 nucleotides are TGTGCCAGCAGTTCAATACAGGGTAAAGCTAATGAAAAACTGTTTTTT. Residues: CASSSIQGKANEKLFF. The whole variable domain, filled in from reference TRBV28 and TRBJ1-4, reads DVKVTQSSRYLVKRTGEKVFLECVQDMDHENMFWYRQDPGLGLRLIYFSYDVKMKEKGDIPEGYSVSREKKERFSLILESASTNQTSMYLCASSSIQGKANEKLFFGSGTQLSVL.

V usage is TRBV6-5 and J usage is TRBJ1-6; perhaps TRBD1 as D (5 bases). The V end lost 6 bases, the J end lost 13 bases, and 22 bases lay between the germline ends. Looked up from germline, CDR1 is MNHEY and CDR2 is SVGAGI. The CDR3 length is 15 residues. The CDR3 DNA reads as TGTGCCAGCAGGCGCACATTAGACAGCCCCAGGCCCCTCCACTTT. Its protein product is CASRRTLDSPRPLHF.

The V call is TRBV4-2, the J call TRBJ1-2, with a tentative D call TRBD1 (5 bases). The ends were cut back, 0 bases at V and 8 bases at J, with 16 bases in the middle. CDR1 is LGHNA, CDR2 YNFKEQ, per germline. The CDR3 has 15 residues. The CDR3 reads CASSQDTGGGVGYTF. As DNA, the CDR3 is TGTGCCAGCAGCCAAGATACAGGCGGTGGTGTGGGCTACACCTTC.

This clone appeared once. The chain couples TRBV7-2 to TRBJ2-7; no reliable D call. This CDR3 contains 14 residues. Trimming took off 5 bases at V and 6 bases at J, with 17 bases between the two ends. Germline CDR1 reads SGHTA; CDR2 reads FQGNSA. CDR3 sequence: CASSPTPNSSEQYF. CDR3 nucleotides: TGTGCCAGCAGCCCCACCCCGAATAGCTCCGAGCAGTACTTC.

J is TRBJ2-3 and V is TRBV11-1, with 7 bases identical to TRBD1. Germline loops: CDR1 SGHAT, CDR2 FQDESV (reference sequence). Losses at the gene ends were 5 bases for V and 0 bases for J; bases not matched to a gene: 2. This CDR3 contains 14 residues. CDR3 coding DNA: TGTGCCAGCAGCCCGGGACAGAGCACAGATACGCAGTATTTT. Residues: CASSPGQSTDTQYF.

This chain uses TRBV19 with TRBJ1-5; D not resolved. Trimming stripped 3 bases from V and 2 bases from J, with 8 bases between. Germline V gene lookup returns CDR1 LNHDA and CDR2 SQIVND (reference sequence). The CDR3 length is 14 residues. In DNA, the CDR3 is TGTGCCAGTAGTATGGGCAATGGCAATCAGCCCCAGCATTTT. Translation gives CASSMGNGNQPQHF. The full variable domain, completed using reference TRBV19 and TRBJ1-5, is DGGITQSPKYLFRKEGQNVTLSCEQNLNHDAMYWYRQDPGQGLRLIYYSQIVNDFQKGDIAEGYSVSREKKESFPLTVTSAQKNPTAFYLCASSMGNGNQPQHFGDGTRLSIL.

The gene calls are TRBV30 and TRBJ1-1; a possible D gene is TRBD1 (5 bases). Germline values: CDR1 GTSNPN, CDR2 SVGIG (reference sequence). V lost 2 bases, J lost 6 bases, and 13 bases lay in between. The CDR3 is 13 residues long. The CDR3 sequence is CAWSTGGRSEAFF. The CDR3, as DNA: TGTGCCTGGAGTACAGGCGGCCGCTCTGAAGCTTTCTTT.

This rearrangement joins TRBV5-1 to TRBJ1-5; no definite D call. The CDR3 covers 12 residues. Looked up from germline, CDR1 is SGHRS and CDR2 is YFSETQ. V was clipped by 7 bases and J by 9 bases, with 14 bases between them. CDR3 bases: TGCGCCAGCGCCGCTCGCGCATGGCCCCAGCATTTT. Translated: CASAARAWPQHF.

The genes are TRBV19 and TRBJ2-1, with 12 bases identical to TRBD2. CDR1 LNHDA and CDR2 SQIVND come from the germline V gene (reference sequence). Trimming cost V 8 bases and J 12 bases; bases outside gene matches: 11. The CDR3 runs 14 residues. DNA of the CDR3: TGTGCCAGTGCGGCTAGCGGGGGGGTCCCCCGGCAGTTCTTC. As protein: CASAASGGVPRQFF. Full variable domain (missing parts from reference TRBV19 and TRBJ2-1): DGGITQSPKYLFRKEGQNVTLSCEQNLNHDAMYWYRQDPGQGLRLIYYSQIVNDFQKGDIAEGYSVSREKKESFPLTVTSAQKNPTAFYLCASAASGGVPRQFFGPGTRLTVL.